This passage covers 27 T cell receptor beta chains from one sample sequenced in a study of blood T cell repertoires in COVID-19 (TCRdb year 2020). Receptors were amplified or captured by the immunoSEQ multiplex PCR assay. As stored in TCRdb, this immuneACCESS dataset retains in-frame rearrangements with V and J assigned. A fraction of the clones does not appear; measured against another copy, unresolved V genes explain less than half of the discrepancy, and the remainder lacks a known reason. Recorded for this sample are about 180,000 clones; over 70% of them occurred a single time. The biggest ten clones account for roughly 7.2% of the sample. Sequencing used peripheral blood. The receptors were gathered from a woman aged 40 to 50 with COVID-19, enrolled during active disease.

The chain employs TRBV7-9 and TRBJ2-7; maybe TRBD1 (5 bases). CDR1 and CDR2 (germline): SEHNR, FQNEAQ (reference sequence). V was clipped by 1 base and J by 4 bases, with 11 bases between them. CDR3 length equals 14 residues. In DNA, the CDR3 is TGTGCCAGCAGCTTAGAACAGGCGCGATACGAGCAGTACTTC. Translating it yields CASSLEQARYEQYF. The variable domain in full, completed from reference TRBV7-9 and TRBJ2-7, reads DTGVSQNPRHKITKRGQNVTFRCDPISEHNRLYWYRQTLGQGPEFLTYFQNEAQLEKSRLLSDRFSAERPKGSFSTLEIQRTEQGDSAMYLCASSLEQARYEQYFGPGTRLTVT.

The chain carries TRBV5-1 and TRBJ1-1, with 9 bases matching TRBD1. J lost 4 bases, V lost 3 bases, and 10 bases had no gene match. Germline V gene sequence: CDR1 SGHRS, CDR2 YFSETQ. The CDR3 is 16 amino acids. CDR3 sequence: CASSSPDRGSSTEAFF. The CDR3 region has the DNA TGCGCCAGCAGCTCCCCAGACAGGGGGAGCAGCACTGAAGCTTTCTTT.

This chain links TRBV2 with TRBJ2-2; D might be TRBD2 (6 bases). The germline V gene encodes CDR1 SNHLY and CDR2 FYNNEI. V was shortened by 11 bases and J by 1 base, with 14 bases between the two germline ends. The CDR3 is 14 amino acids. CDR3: CAGKGGKNTGELFF. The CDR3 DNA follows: TGTGCCGGAAAGGGCGGGAAGAACACCGGGGAGCTGTTTTTT. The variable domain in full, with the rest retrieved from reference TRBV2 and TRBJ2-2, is EPEVTQTPSHQVTQMGQEVILRCVPISNHLYFYWYRQILGQKVEFLVSFYNNEISEKSEIFDDQFSVERPDGSNFTLKIRSTKLEDSAMYFCAGKGGKNTGELFFGEGSRLTVL.

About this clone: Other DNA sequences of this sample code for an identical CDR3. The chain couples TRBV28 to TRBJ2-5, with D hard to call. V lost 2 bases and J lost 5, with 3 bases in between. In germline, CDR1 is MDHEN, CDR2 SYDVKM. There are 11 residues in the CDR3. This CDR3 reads CASSLEETQYF. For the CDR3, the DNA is TGTGCCAGCAGTTTAGAGGAGACCCAGTACTTC.

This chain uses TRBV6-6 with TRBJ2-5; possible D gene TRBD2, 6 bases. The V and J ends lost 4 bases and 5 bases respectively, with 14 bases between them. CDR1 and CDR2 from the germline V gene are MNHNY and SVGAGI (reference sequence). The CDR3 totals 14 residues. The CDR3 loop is CASSLQQSGETQYF. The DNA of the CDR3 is TGTGCCAGCAGTTTACAGCAAAGCGGGGAGACCCAGTACTTC.

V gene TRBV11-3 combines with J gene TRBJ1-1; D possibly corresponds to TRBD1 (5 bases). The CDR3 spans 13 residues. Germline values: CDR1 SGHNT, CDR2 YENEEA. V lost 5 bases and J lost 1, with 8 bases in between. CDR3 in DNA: TGTGCCAGCAGCCGAGACAGGAACACTGAAGCTTTCTTT. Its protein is CASSRDRNTEAFF.

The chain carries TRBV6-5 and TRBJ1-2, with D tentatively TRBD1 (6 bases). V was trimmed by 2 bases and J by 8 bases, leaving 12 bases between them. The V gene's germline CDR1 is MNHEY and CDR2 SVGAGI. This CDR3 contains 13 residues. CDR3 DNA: TGTGCCAGCAGTTACAGGGGGACACGGGGCTACACCTTC. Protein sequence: CASSYRGTRGYTF.

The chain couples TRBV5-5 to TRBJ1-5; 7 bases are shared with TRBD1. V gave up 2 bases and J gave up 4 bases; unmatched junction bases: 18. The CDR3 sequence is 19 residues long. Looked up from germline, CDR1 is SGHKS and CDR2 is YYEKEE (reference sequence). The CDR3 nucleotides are TGTGCCAGCAGCTTCTCATTAACTGGGCAGGGGGTGACGAATCAGCCCCAGCATTTT. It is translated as CASSFSLTGQGVTNQPQHF.

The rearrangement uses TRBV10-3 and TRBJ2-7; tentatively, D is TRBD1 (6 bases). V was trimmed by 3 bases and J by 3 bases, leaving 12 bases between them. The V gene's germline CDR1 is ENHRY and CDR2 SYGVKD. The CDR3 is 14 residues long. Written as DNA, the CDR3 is TGTGCCATCAGTGACCGGGACACAATCTACGAGCAGTACTTC. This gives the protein CAISDRDTIYEQYF.

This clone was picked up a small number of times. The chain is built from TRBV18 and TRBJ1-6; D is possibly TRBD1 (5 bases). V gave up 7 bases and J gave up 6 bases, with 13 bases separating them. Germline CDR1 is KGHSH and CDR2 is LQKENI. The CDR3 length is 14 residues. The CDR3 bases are TGTGCCAGCTGGGGGGGTGCTTCTAATTCACCCCTCCACTTT. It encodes CASWGGASNSPLHF.

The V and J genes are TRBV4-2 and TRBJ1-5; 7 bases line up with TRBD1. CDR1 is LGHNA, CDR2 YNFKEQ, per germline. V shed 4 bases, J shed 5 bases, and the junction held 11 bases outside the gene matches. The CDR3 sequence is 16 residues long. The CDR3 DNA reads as TGTGCCAGCAGCCGGGGACAGCCCCCTGAAGATCAGCCCCAGCATTTT. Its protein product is CASSRGQPPEDQPQHF.

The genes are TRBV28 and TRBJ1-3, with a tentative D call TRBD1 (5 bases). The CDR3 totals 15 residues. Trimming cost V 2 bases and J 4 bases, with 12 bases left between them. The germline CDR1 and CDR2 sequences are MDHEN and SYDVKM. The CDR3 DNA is TGTGCCAGCAGTTTACCCGGCCAGGGCGGAAACACCATATATTTT. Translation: CASSLPGQGGNTIYF.

In DNA form, the CDR3 reads TGTGCCAGCAGCTTAGATGGAGGGGCGCGAGGAAACACCATATATTTT. This encodes CASSLDGGARGNTIYF. The rearrangement joins TRBV11-2 to TRBJ1-3; D might be TRBD1 (5 bases). Trimming stripped 0 bases from V and 4 bases from J, with 13 bases between. Germline V lookup: CDR1 SGHAT, CDR2 FQNNGV. The CDR3 is made up of 16 amino acids.

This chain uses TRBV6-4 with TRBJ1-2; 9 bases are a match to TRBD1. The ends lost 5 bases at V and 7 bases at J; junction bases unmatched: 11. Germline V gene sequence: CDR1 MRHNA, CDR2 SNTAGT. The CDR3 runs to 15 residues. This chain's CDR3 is CASSQEGTGIRGYTF. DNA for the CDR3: TGTGCCAGCAGTCAGGAAGGGACAGGGATCCGTGGCTACACCTTC.

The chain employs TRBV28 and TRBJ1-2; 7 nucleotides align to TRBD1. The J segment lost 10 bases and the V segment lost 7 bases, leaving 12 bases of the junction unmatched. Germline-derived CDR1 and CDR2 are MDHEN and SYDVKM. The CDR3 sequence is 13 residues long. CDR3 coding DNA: TGTGCCAGCACTCCTGACAGGGCGGGTGACTACACCTTC. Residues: CASTPDRAGDYTF.

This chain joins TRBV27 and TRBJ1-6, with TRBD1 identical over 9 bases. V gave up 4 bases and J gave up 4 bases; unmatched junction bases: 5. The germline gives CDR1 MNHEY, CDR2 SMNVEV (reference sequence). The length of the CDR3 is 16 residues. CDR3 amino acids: CASSWDRDPYNSPLHF. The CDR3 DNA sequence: TGTGCCAGCAGTTGGGACAGGGATCCTTATAATTCACCCCTCCACTTT.

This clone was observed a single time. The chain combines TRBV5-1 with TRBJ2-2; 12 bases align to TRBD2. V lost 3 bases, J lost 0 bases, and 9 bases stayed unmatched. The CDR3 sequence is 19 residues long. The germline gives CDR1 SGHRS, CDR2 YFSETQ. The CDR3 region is CASSSGYSSGRANTGELFF. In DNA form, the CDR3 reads TGCGCCAGCAGCTCTGGCTATTCTAGCGGGAGGGCGAACACCGGGGAGCTGTTTTTT.

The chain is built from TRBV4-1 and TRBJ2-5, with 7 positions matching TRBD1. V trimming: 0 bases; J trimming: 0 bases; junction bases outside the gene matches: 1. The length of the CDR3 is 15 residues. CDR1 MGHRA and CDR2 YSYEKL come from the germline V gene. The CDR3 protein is CASSQDDRDQETQYF. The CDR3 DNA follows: TGCGCCAGCAGCCAAGATGACAGGGACCAAGAGACCCAGTACTTC.

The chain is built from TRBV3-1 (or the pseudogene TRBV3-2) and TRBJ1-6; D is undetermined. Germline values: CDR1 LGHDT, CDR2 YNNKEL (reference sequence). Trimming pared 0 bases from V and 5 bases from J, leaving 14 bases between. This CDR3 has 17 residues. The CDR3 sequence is CASSQDLRLANNSPLHF. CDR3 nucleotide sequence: TGTGCCAGCAGCCAAGATCTCAGGTTGGCCAATAATTCACCCCTCCACTTT.

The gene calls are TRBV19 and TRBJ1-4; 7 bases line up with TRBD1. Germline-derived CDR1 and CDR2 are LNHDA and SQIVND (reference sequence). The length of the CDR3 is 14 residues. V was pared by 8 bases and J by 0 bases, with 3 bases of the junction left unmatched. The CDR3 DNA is TGTGCCAGTGTGGGGACAGCAACTAATGAAAAACTGTTTTTT. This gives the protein CASVGTATNEKLFF.

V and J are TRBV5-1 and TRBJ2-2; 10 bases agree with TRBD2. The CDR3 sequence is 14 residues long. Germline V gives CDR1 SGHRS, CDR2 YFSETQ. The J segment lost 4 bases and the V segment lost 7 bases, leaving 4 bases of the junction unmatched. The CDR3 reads CASELAGSTGELFF. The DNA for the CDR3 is TGCGCCAGCGAACTAGCGGGATCCACCGGGGAGCTGTTTTTT.

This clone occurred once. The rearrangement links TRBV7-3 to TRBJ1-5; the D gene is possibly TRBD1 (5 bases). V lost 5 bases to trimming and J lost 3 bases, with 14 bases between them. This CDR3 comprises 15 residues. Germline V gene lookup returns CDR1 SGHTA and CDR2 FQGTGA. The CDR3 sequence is CASSPTGGTNQPQHF. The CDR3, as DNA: TGTGCCAGCAGCCCCACCGGGGGGACCAATCAGCCCCAGCATTTT.

The CDR3 here is CASSQDPAVQYGYTF. In DNA form, the CDR3 reads TGCGCCAGCAGCCAAGATCCGGCGGTCCAGTATGGCTACACCTTC. The chain carries TRBV4-1 and TRBJ1-2; no reliable D call. This CDR3 region has 15 residues. Germline loops: CDR1 MGHRA, CDR2 YSYEKL. The V end lost 0 bases, the J end lost 5 bases, and 13 bases lay between the germline ends.

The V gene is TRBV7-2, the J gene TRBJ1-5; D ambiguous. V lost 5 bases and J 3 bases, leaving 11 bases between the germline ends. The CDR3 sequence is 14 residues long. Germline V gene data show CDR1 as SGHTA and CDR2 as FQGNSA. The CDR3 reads CASSPRVANQPQHF. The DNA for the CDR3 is TGTGCCAGCAGCCCGAGGGTAGCCAATCAGCCCCAGCATTTT.

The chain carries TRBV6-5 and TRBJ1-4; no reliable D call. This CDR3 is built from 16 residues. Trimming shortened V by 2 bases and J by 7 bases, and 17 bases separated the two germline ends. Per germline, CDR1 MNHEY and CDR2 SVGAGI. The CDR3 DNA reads TGTGCCAGCAGTTACCGGGCGGGGTCTTTAGGTGAAAAACTGTTTTTT. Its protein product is CASSYRAGSLGEKLFF.

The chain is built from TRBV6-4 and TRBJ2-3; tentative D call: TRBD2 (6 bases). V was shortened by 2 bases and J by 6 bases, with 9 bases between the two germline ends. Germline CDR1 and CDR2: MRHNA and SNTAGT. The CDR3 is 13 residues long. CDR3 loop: CASSDKGTDTQYF. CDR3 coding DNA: TGTGCCAGCAGTGACAAGGGGACTGATACGCAGTATTTT.

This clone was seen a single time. CDR3 residues: CASSLAQGSSYNSPLHF. The CDR3 nucleotides read TGTGCCAGCAGCTTAGCACAGGGAAGCTCCTATAATTCACCCCTCCACTTT. This sequence joins TRBV11-2 and TRBJ1-6, with D maybe TRBD1 (6 bases). Germline CDR1 SGHAT, CDR2 FQNNGV. V was pared by 1 base and J by 0 bases, with 10 bases between. The CDR3 loop spans 17 amino acids.